This T cell receptor (beta chain) originates from a study of OX40 agonist ivuxolimab in advanced cancers. Whole-study context: Patients were dosed with the agonistic anti-OX40 (CD134) antibody ivuxolimab. While on treatment, patients had intravenous ivuxolimab at 0.01 to 10 mg/kg every 2 weeks. Melanoma, hepatocellular carcinoma, head and neck or renal cell cancer occurred in dose-escalation patients.

As regards this clone: Its antigen is currently unknown.

The CDR3 has 14 amino acids. Trimming pared 2 bases from V and 0 bases from J, leaving 4 bases between. Germline V gene sequence: CDR1 SGHVS, CDR2 FQNEAQ. The data were produced by immunoSEQ multiplex PCR, yet TCRdb's version contains in-frame clones alone and is incomplete. The data show tens of thousands of clones, 70% to 90% seen once. Study-wide results and limits: Some patients without response likewise showed low normalized clonal expansion.

The source is an adult with an advanced solid tumor such as melanoma, head and neck, liver or kidney cancer. The source was CD4+ or CD8+ T cells sorted from blood, collected in a trial of the OX40 agonist ivuxolimab. This chain links TRBV7-8 with TRBJ1-4; D gene unclear. The CDR3 reads CASSLYTTNEKLFF. The CDR3 DNA sequence: TGTGCCAGCAGCTTATATACAACTAATGAAAAACTGTTTTTT.